Below are 6 T cell receptor beta chains sequenced from a single sample in a study of T cells in Graves' hyperthyroidism and ophthalmopathy (dated by TCRdb to about 2019). The library was obtained by multiplex PCR. The data were produced on an Illumina HiSeq 2000. TCR beta CDR3 regions were amplified from RNA transcripts. A first-round RT-PCR of the TCR CDR3 used the HTBI primer set with the Qiagen OneStep RT-PCR kit. TCRdb redid the processing of the public reads, applying fastp at Q25 and MiXCR, and retained in-frame beta chains. For every CDR3 protein sequence, its rows merge into one entry that carries the most common genes and DNA. In this sample the table shows 300,000 to 450,000 distinct CDR3 sequences, 17% of which occur a single time. Around a third of the sample comes from the top ten. The sample consisted of blood. These receptors all come from a woman under 40 with Graves' hyperthyroidism that later progressed to Graves' ophthalmopathy.

This clonotype has at least ten counts. The chain couples TRBV15 to TRBJ1-2, with D perhaps TRBD1 (5 bases). The CDR3 runs to 15 residues. CDR1 LNHNV and CDR2 YYDKDF come from the germline V gene (reference sequence). Deletions cut 0 bases from V and 8 bases from J, with 16 bases between. The CDR3, as DNA: TGTGCCACCAGCAGAGAAGACAGACCGCCGGGAGGCTACACCTTC. This encodes CATSREDRPPGGYTF.

This clonotype was seen ten or more times. The chain joins TRBV10-3 to TRBJ1-1, with D maybe TRBD1 (5 bases). The CDR3 loop spans 14 amino acids. Trimming took off 2 bases at V and 1 base at J, with 8 bases between the two ends. Germline values: CDR1 ENHRY, CDR2 SYGVKD. CDR3 region: CAISERGRNTEAFF. In nucleotides, the CDR3 is TGTGCCATCAGTGAGAGGGGCAGGAACACTGAAGCTTTCTTT.

This chain uses TRBV11-3 with TRBJ2-7; 9 positions match TRBD1. The CDR3 runs 18 residues. Germline V gene sequence: CDR1 SGHNT, CDR2 YENEEA. J was trimmed by 2 bases and V by 4 bases; bases with no gene match: 15. The CDR3 coding sequence is TGTGCCAGCAGCTACCGACTTGTGTCGGGACAGGGAACCTACGAGCAGTACTTC. Translation: CASSYRLVSGQGTYEQYF. The whole variable domain, remainder taken from reference TRBV11-3 and TRBJ2-7, is EAGVVQSPRYKIIEKKQPVAFWCNPISGHNTLYWYLQNLGQGPELLIRYENEEAVDDSQLPKDRFSAERLKGVDSTLKIQPAELGDSAVYLCASSYRLVSGQGTYEQYFGPGTRLTVT.

Regarding this clonotype: No DNA is shown, since the ends of the CDR3 on it are uncertain; the CDR3 is the one TCRdb lists. The chain recombines TRBV4-2 with TRBJ1-2; the table gives TRBD1 as D, unverified against the DNA. Both ends counted, the CDR3 spans 15 residues. Looked up from germline, CDR1 is LGHNA and CDR2 is YNFKEQ. The CDR3 sequence is CASSQVGQGNYGYIF.

This clonotype has just a few counts. The chain employs TRBV5-1 and TRBJ2-2; D uncertain. Trimming cost V 1 base and J 3 bases, with 4 bases left between them. CDR3 length: 13 amino acids. Germline loops: CDR1 SGHRS, CDR2 YFSETQ. The DNA for the CDR3 is TGCGCCAGCAGCTTGTTAGACACCGGGGAGCTGTTTTTT. Its translation: CASSLLDTGELFF.

At least ten counts were recorded for this clonotype. This sequence joins TRBV28 and TRBJ1-2; no clear D. The CDR3 has 14 residues. Per germline, CDR1 MDHEN and CDR2 SYDVKM. Trimming cost V 5 bases and J 4 bases, with 14 bases left between them. The DNA for the CDR3 is TGTGCCAGCAGTCCCGGGCTCCTGGGCTATGGCTACACCTTC. Encoded protein: CASSPGLLGYGYTF.